This TCR beta chain is drawn from a study of persistence of HIV-infected CD4 T cells. This was the immunoSEQ version 4 assay in survey mode. Here immunoSEQ multiplex PCR was the method, and the copy in TCRdb shows in-frame clones only, minus some. This table holds 35,000 to 40,000 clones, roughly 86% found once. Nonspecific anti-CD3/anti-CD28 bead stimulation represents the broad CD4+ T cell repertoire. CD4+ T cells upregulating both CD40 ligand and CD69 were sorted as responding cells. CDR1 is LNHDA and CDR2 is SQIVND in the germline V gene (reference sequence). Deletions cut 2 bases from V and 0 bases from J, with 8 bases between. The CDR3 has 15 residues. As regards this clone: The antigen remains unidentified.

This TCR was sampled from an adult man with HIV who was CMV-seropositive. Sample: CD4+ T cells sorted from PBMCs after approximately 18-hour stimulation, taken from a patient who received antiretroviral therapy. The chain combines TRBV19 with TRBJ1-5, with a possible D match to TRBD1 (6 bases). In nucleotides, the CDR3 is TGTGCCAGTAGTATAAGGACAGCTAGCAATCAGCCCCAGCATTTT. Its translation is CASSIRTASNQPQHF.